The source of this TCR beta chain is a study of blood T cell repertoires in COVID-19. About the study: PBMCs, B-cell-depleted T cells, or T cells provided the cDNA or gDNA that made up the material.

The assay was immunoSEQ multiplex PCR, and TCRdb's table has in-frame clones only and misses some. The sample shows 250,000 to 350,000 clones, around 90% of them seen only once. Seattle's cohort entered during active infection and was followed longitudinally. This CDR3 is 13 amino acids long. Germline V CDR1 and CDR2: LNHDA, SQIVND (reference sequence). Trimming removed 3 bases from V and 0 bases from J, with 3 bases in between. The chain couples TRBV19 to TRBJ1-3; D is uncertain. The clonotype originates from a woman between 45 and 65 years old with COVID-19, enrolled during active disease. The specimen sequenced was peripheral blood. The CDR3 bases are TGTGCCAGTAGTATTAACTCTGGAAACACCATATATTTT. Protein: CASSINSGNTIYF.